This T cell receptor beta chain came from a study of sequential checkpoint blockade in melanoma. Background on the study: About two dozen patients had matched tumor biopsies before treatment and at week 13 after nivolumab or ipilimumab alone. Overall study findings and caveats: PD-L1 staining and CD8+ counts, not mutational load, tracked tumor T-cell clonality.

Described treatment: randomized to nivolumab then ipilimumab (arm A) or the reverse (arm B). No patient had prior DNA-damaging chemotherapy. TCRdb's table, derived via immunoSEQ multiplex PCR, lists solely in-frame clones and lacks some. The data show some 2,400 clones, about 25% seen once. This clone is hyperexpanded (1% or more) by share. Its matching antigen is unknown. Sequencing used tumor tissue (inferred from file names), obtained from a patient given nivolumab and ipilimumab in sequence. This clonotype was obtained from a human donor with melanoma.

The CDR3 region has the DNA TGTGCCAGCAAGGTCGATGACAGAGTGAACACTGAAGCTTTCTTT. Translated: CASKVDDRVNTEAFF. The chain links TRBV9 to TRBJ1-1; tentatively, D is TRBD1 (5 bases). The CDR3 consists of 15 residues. Germline CDR1 and CDR2: SGDLS and YYNGEE. Between the trimmed V and J ends, which lost 6 bases and 0 bases, there was a span of 15 bases.